This entry is about one T cell receptor (beta chain). The time point is: baseline pretreatment blood. The treatment here: 15 Gy SBRT to primary tumor, nephrectomy 4 weeks later. Germline CDR1 reads KGHSH; CDR2 reads LQKENI. The length of the CDR3 is 14 residues. V shed 3 bases, J shed 2 bases, and the junction held 3 bases outside the gene matches. Clones were read by immunoSEQ multiplex PCR, and TCRdb kept only the in-frame ones, dropping some. The sample holds about 95,000 clones; 86% are singletons and the top ten take 7% to 9%. The sample belongs to a study of radiation and T cells in renal cell carcinoma. For the study at large: Nephrectomy followed 15 Gy stereotactic body radiation by 4 weeks.

This material consisted of blood, taken from a patient whose treatment included radiotherapy and nephrectomy. The TCR originated in a man aged 50 or older with renal cell carcinoma. The genes are TRBV18 and TRBJ1-2, with 7 bases lining up with TRBD1. The CDR3 spells CASSPTGQNYGYTF. Here the CDR3 DNA reads TGTGCCAGCTCACCCACGGGACAGAACTATGGCTACACCTTC.